A single sample gave rise to the 25 T cell receptor beta chains below, sequenced in a study of human T cells and chemical hapten exposure. TCRdb re-called the RACE reads with MiXCR, one entry per CDR3 protein. The table lists some 340,000 distinct CDR3 sequences, 6% to 8.5% of them singletons. The time point denotes: patch test 1, 2 weeks after DPC sensitization. Described treatment: therapeutic diphenylcyclopropenone sensitization with weekly scalp DPC. The sequences come from whole blood, collected in connection with sensitization to the hapten diphenylcyclopropenone (DPC). The receptor set was obtained from a woman aged 18-29 years with alopecia areata. Some clones in this sample may be carry-over from other donors' samples.

This clonotype was counted many times. In nucleotides, the CDR3 is TGTGCCAGCAGCTTGACCCCCACAGATACGCAGTATTTT. Protein product: CASSLTPTDTQYF. V gene TRBV5-6 combines with J gene TRBJ2-3; no definite D call. CDR1 is SGHDT, CDR2 YYEEEE, per germline. The V end was cut by 1 base, the J end by 2 bases, with 5 bases between. This CDR3 is built from 13 residues.

This clonotype was observed a few times. The chain combines TRBV6-6 with TRBJ2-3, with D possibly matching TRBD1 (5 bases). V lost 7 bases and J 2 bases, leaving 16 bases between the germline ends. This CDR3 spans 15 amino acids. From germline, CDR1 is MNHNY and CDR2 SVGAGI (reference sequence). The CDR3 nucleotides read TGTGCCAGCATACTCGGACAATATAACACAGATACGCAGTATTTT. Protein sequence: CASILGQYNTDTQYF.

The V gene is TRBV12-5, the J gene TRBJ1-2; D remains ambiguous. Trimming shortened V by 1 base and J by 3 bases, and 9 bases separated the two germline ends. Germline V gives CDR1 LGHNT, CDR2 FRNRAP. The CDR3 loop spans 14 amino acids. The CDR3 DNA reads as TGTGCTAGTGGTTTGGATTCTTCCCACTATGGCTACACCTTC. This gives the protein CASGLDSSHYGYTF.

This clonotype occurred many times. The chain couples TRBV28 to TRBJ2-7, with D possibly being TRBD1 (6 bases). This CDR3 is built from 15 residues. Germline CDR1 is MDHEN and CDR2 is SYDVKM. V was pared by 6 bases and J by 4 bases, with 19 bases between. CDR3 DNA: TGTGCCAGCAGCCTGGACAGATCTTATAGATACGAGCAGTACTTC. Protein product: CASSLDRSYRYEQYF.

This chain connects TRBV19 to TRBJ1-2, with D possibly TRBD1 on 5 matching bases. Germline V gene lookup returns CDR1 LNHDA and CDR2 SQIVND (reference sequence). The CDR3 is 16 amino acids. The V end was cut by 4 bases, the J end by 2 bases, with 17 bases between. CDR3: CASSTQMGLSNYGYTF. CDR3 DNA: TGTGCCAGTAGTACTCAAATGGGGCTTTCGAACTATGGCTACACCTTC.

Ten or more counts support this clonotype. This chain uses TRBV18 with TRBJ1-4; no reliable D call. CDR3 size: 11 residues. The germline V gene has CDR1 KGHSH and CDR2 LQKENI. The V end was cut by 3 bases, the J end by 7 bases, with 3 bases between. The CDR3 DNA follows: TGTGCCAGCTCACCGGGTGAAAAACTGTTTTTT. Its translation is CASSPGEKLFF.

V is TRBV28 and J is TRBJ2-2, with D perhaps TRBD1 (6 bases). The ends were cut back, 6 bases at V and 0 bases at J, with 8 bases in the middle. CDR3 length: 14 residues. CDR1 MDHEN and CDR2 SYDVKM come from the germline V gene. CDR3: CASRDSSNTGELFF. The CDR3 DNA reads TGTGCCAGCAGGGACAGCTCGAACACCGGGGAGCTGTTTTTT.

The gene calls are TRBV12-3 or TRBV12-4 and TRBJ1-5, with D hard to call. The V end lost 3 bases, the J end lost 3 bases, and 9 bases lay between the germline ends. This CDR3 is built from 14 residues. In DNA, the CDR3 is TGTGCCAGCAGTTTTTTGGGGATCAATCAGCCCCAGCATTTT. It translates to CASSFLGINQPQHF.

This clonotype turned up a few times. The chain joins TRBV20-1 to TRBJ1-4; unclear D gene. The CDR3 totals 13 residues. V gave up 3 bases and J gave up 8 bases, with 13 bases separating them. The germline V gene encodes CDR1 DFQATT and CDR2 SNEGSKA (reference sequence). The CDR3 reads CSARLPGPEKLFF. In nucleotides, the CDR3 is TGCAGTGCTAGGCTGCCTGGGCCCGAAAAACTGTTTTTT.

The rearrangement uses TRBV10-3 and TRBJ1-4, with a tentative D call TRBD1 (5 bases). Germline CDR1 reads ENHRY; CDR2 reads SYGVKD. V was trimmed by 11 bases and J by 0 bases, leaving 16 bases between them. The CDR3 consists of 15 residues. CDR3 nucleotide sequence: TGTGCCGTTAGGGGATCGGTCGCAACTAATGAAAAACTGTTTTTT. This sequence encodes CAVRGSVATNEKLFF.

V is TRBV6-5 and J is TRBJ2-2, with TRBD2 identical over 7 bases. CDR3 size: 13 residues. With 6 bases clipped from V and 7 bases from J, the junction kept 5 bases outside the gene matches. Germline CDR1 reads MNHEY; CDR2 reads SVGAGI. The CDR3 nucleotides are TGTGCCAGCAGCGGGGGGAACTTCGGGGAGCTGTTTTTT. Its translation is CASSGGNFGELFF.

This clonotype has ten or more counts. This rearrangement joins TRBV5-1 to TRBJ2-5; 11 nucleotides align to TRBD1. After removal of 4 bases from V and 5 bases from J, the junction contained 7 bases not matched to a gene. This CDR3 spans 15 amino acids. Germline values: CDR1 SGHRS, CDR2 YFSETQ. CDR3: CASSTGQGAVETQYF. For the CDR3, the DNA is TGCGCCAGCAGCACTGGACAGGGGGCTGTCGAGACCCAGTACTTC.

This clonotype was recorded a few times. The chain carries TRBV7-2 and TRBJ2-1; D is uncertain. The germline gives CDR1 SGHTA, CDR2 FQGNSA. The CDR3 has 13 residues. Trimming removed 5 bases at V and 5 bases at J, with 10 bases between. The CDR3 coding sequence is TGTGCCAGCAGCCGTACCTGGGACAATGAGCAGTTCTTC. Translating it yields CASSRTWDNEQFF.

This clonotype was detected many times. The chain carries TRBV3-1 and TRBJ2-5, with D maybe TRBD2 (5 bases). This CDR3 is 16 amino acids long. Per germline, CDR1 LGHDT and CDR2 YNNKEL (reference sequence). Trimming took 0 bases from V and 7 from J, leaving 18 bases between them. Written as DNA, the CDR3 is TGTGCCAGCAGCCAAGATACTGTATCTAGCTTCGGGACCCAGTACTTC. Its protein product is CASSQDTVSSFGTQYF.

J is TRBJ1-4 and V is TRBV28; possibly TRBD1 for D (6 bases). CDR1 is MDHEN, CDR2 SYDVKM, per germline. This CDR3 region has 15 residues. Trimming shortened V by 7 bases and J by 7 bases, and 19 bases separated the two germline ends. The CDR3 bases are TGTGCCAGCACAACTCCGGGGGCCGGTGGTGAAAAACTGTTTTTT. Translated, it gives CASTTPGAGGEKLFF.

This chain uses TRBV6-5 with TRBJ1-1; 7 bases fit TRBD1. Germline CDR1 reads MNHEY; CDR2 reads SVGAGI. There are 13 residues in the CDR3. After removal of 5 bases from V and 10 bases from J, the junction contained 10 bases not matched to a gene. In DNA, the CDR3 is TGTGCCAGCAGTAAATGGGAGGGGGCTGTAGCTTTCTTT. Amino acid sequence: CASSKWEGAVAFF.

This clonotype was picked up many times. The chain links TRBV15 to TRBJ2-1; 8 bases match TRBD2. CDR1 and CDR2 from the germline V gene are LNHNV and YYDKDF (reference sequence). The CDR3 loop spans 16 amino acids. Unmatched junction bases numbered 7, after V lost 6 bases and J lost 0 bases. Here the CDR3 DNA reads TGTGCCACCAGGGTCGGCGGGGGGAGCTCCTACAATGAGCAGTTCTTC. This sequence encodes CATRVGGGSSYNEQFF.

This clonotype was observed a few times. The chain links TRBV6-5 to TRBJ2-7; 9 positions match TRBD1. CDR1 and CDR2 (germline): MNHEY, SVGAGI. The junction had 11 bases not matched to a gene; V was cut back by 6 bases and J by 5 bases. There are 15 residues in the CDR3. The CDR3 nucleotides read TGTGCCAGCAGCCGCCAGGGACAGGGCGTCGACGAGCAGTACTTC. As protein: CASSRQGQGVDEQYF.

This clonotype was seen at least ten times. The V call is TRBV5-1, the J call TRBJ2-5, with D tentatively TRBD2 (6 bases). In germline, CDR1 is SGHRS, CDR2 YFSETQ. The CDR3 contains 14 residues. With 5 bases removed from V and 1 base from J, the gap between germline ends came to 12 bases. CDR3: CASRAWGLQETQYF. CDR3 nucleotide sequence: TGCGCCAGCAGAGCATGGGGACTCCAAGAGACCCAGTACTTC.

V is TRBV12-3 or TRBV12-4 and J is TRBJ1-2; no reliable D call. Trimming pared 4 bases from V and 4 bases from J, leaving 10 bases between. This CDR3 comprises 13 residues. CDR3 amino acids: CASSSSSGYGYTF. Here the CDR3 DNA reads TGTGCCAGCAGTTCCTCATCCGGCTATGGCTACACCTTC.

This clonotype was seen a handful of times. For the CDR3, the DNA is TGTGCCAGCAGCTTAAGGACGGTTAAAGAGACCCAGTACTTC. Translation: CASSLRTVKETQYF. V gene TRBV7-8 combines with J gene TRBJ2-5; D unresolved. V shed 2 bases and J shed 3 bases, with 10 bases lying between them. Germline V gene lookup returns CDR1 SGHVS and CDR2 FQNEAQ. This CDR3 has 14 residues.

V is TRBV7-2 and J is TRBJ1-6, with D possibly matching TRBD1 (6 bases). The ends were cut back, 1 base at V and 7 bases at J, with 29 bases in the middle. Germline V gene sequence: CDR1 SGHTA, CDR2 FQGNSA. This CDR3 has 21 amino acids. For the CDR3, the DNA is TGTGCCAGCAGCTTAGAATTGGTGATCTTATCGACAGGTGGGCACAATTCACCCCTCCACTTT. Its translation: CASSLELVILSTGGHNSPLHF.

This clonotype was counted ten times or more. This rearrangement joins TRBV28 to TRBJ2-7, with TRBD1 matching 10 bases. In germline, CDR1 is MDHEN, CDR2 SYDVKM. The CDR3 is made up of 14 amino acids. V shed 6 bases, J shed 7 bases, and the junction held 9 bases outside the gene matches. CDR3 residues: CASRTGTGAGEQYF. The CDR3 DNA sequence: TGTGCCAGCAGGACCGGGACAGGGGCGGGGGAGCAGTACTTC.

Only one count was recorded for this clonotype. V is TRBV7-2 and J is TRBJ2-1, with D perhaps TRBD1 or TRBD2 (7 bases each). Between the trimmed V and J ends, which lost 5 bases and 2 bases, there was a span of 16 bases. CDR3 length equals 16 residues. The germline V gene has CDR1 SGHTA and CDR2 FQGNSA. CDR3 sequence (DNA): TGTGCCAGCAGCCCCCAGGGGGGGATGACCTACAATGAGCAGTTCTTC. This sequence encodes CASSPQGGMTYNEQFF.

In this sample, this clonotype turned up many times. This chain connects TRBV10-3 to TRBJ2-7; 8 positions agree with TRBD1. The CDR3 runs to 14 residues. The germline V gene has CDR1 ENHRY and CDR2 SYGVKD. The J segment lost 5 bases and the V segment lost 7 bases, leaving 10 bases of the junction unmatched. CDR3 bases: TGTGCCATCACCGGGACAGGCCCTGGAGACGAGCAGTACTTC. This encodes CAITGTGPGDEQYF.